These T cell receptor beta chains were read from a single sample in a study of cytomegalovirus exposure and HLA in healthy donors. The data were produced by immunoSEQ multiplex PCR, yet TCRdb's version contains in-frame clones alone and is incomplete. This table has about 130,000 clones, roughly 70% appearing once. The sequenced sample consisted of PBMCs. The receptors here all came from a man aged 35-49 years in good health and CMV-seronegative. CDR3s include the opening cysteine and the closing phenylalanine or tryptophan. A D gene is named only where the DNA matches it firmly. Not all rows give a size; the values are once, few, many and, for expanded clones, a class.

j_call v_call d_call clone_size cdr3_nt cdr3_aa
TRBJ2-7 TRBV6-5 TRBD2 - TGTGCCAGCAGTTCTAGACTAGCGGACTTCTCCTACGAGCAGTACTTC CASSSRLADFSYEQYF
TRBJ2-7 TRBV6-1 - once TGTGCCAGCAGTGAAGGAACAGGGAACTACGAGCAGTACTTC CASSEGTGNYEQYF
TRBJ2-7 TRBV2 TRBD2 few TGTGCCAGCAGTGATGGCGGGGGAAAGAACTACGAGCAGTACTTC CASSDGGGKNYEQYF
TRBJ2-2 TRBV5-6 - - TGTGCCAGCAGCTTGGTATGGAGACGGGGCACCGGGGAGCTGTTTTTT CASSLVWRRGTGELFF
TRBJ1-5 TRBV6-1 TRBD1 - TGTGCCAGCAGTGCCTACAGGGGCGGGCTCCATCAGCCCCAGCATTTT CASSAYRGGLHQPQHF
TRBJ2-6 TRBV28 TRBD1 - TGTGCCAGCAGACCGGGACAGGGAATACAGAGCGGGGCCAACGTCCTGACTTTC CASRPGQGIQSGANVLTF
TRBJ2-6 TRBV4-1 - once TGCGCCAGCAGCCAAGTGCGGGTGGCCTCTGGGGCCAACGTCCTGACTTTC CASSQVRVASGANVLTF
TRBJ1-1 TRBV29-1 - - TGCAGCGTTGAATACAGGGCGACCAACACTGAAGCTTTCTTT CSVEYRATNTEAFF
TRBJ1-1 TRBV6-1 - - TGTGCCAGCAGTGAAGAAGGGGCACAGAACACTGAAGCTTTCTTT CASSEEGAQNTEAFF
TRBJ1-2 TRBV29-1 - - TGCAGCGTTGTAAGTCAGTATGGCTACACCTTC CSVVSQYGYTF
TRBJ2-3 TRBV7-8 - - TGTGCCAGCAGCTTAGCTAGTAACACAGATACGCAGTATTTT CASSLASNTDTQYF
TRBJ1-2 TRBV27 - - TGTGCCAGCAGTTCGGGTGGAAATGGCTACACCTTC CASSSGGNGYTF
TRBJ2-3 TRBV28 TRBD1 - TGTGCCAGCAGGCCCCAGGGGGCCGCCACAGATACGCAGTATTTT CASRPQGAATDTQYF
TRBJ1-6 TRBV2 - - TGTGCCAGCAGTGAGAGTAGGACACCGCCCGTGGTCCTCCACTTT CASSESRTPPVVLHF
TRBJ2-5 TRBV13 - once TGTGCCAGCAGCCCTCGGAGGAGAGCGGAGACCCAGTACTTC CASSPRRRAETQYF
TRBJ2-4 TRBV2 - few TGTGCCAGCAGTGAAAGAGGGTTGAACATTCAGTACTTC CASSERGLNIQYF
TRBJ2-7 TRBV9 - - TGTGCCAGCAGCGTAGGTGAGGGCGAGCAGTACTTC CASSVGEGEQYF
TRBJ2-3 TRBV5-1 - - TGCGCCAGCAGCTCGATCGGGAACGCCCGGCGGGCAGATACGCAGTATTTT CASSSIGNARRADTQYF
TRBJ2-3 TRBV7-3 - - TGTGCCAGCAGCTTAACCCTTAGCGTCGGCACAGATACGCAGTATTTT CASSLTLSVGTDTQYF
TRBJ2-2 TRBV13 - - TGTGCCAGCAGCCCATCCCGGTCGAGGGGGGGCATCACCGGGGAGCTGTTTTTT CASSPSRSRGGITGELFF
TRBJ1-2 TRBV27 TRBD1 - TGTGCCAGCAGTGGACAGGGGTCATTCGGCAACTATGGCTACACCTTC CASSGQGSFGNYGYTF
TRBJ2-6 TRBV28 - - TGTGCCAGCAGTTCTTCTGGGGCCAACGTCCTGACTTTC CASSSSGANVLTF
TRBJ2-2 TRBV4-3 TRBD1 - TGCGCCAGCAGCTGGGACAGGGGCACCGGGGAGCTGTTTTTT CASSWDRGTGELFF
TRBJ1-3 TRBV4-1 - - TGCGCCAGCAGCCAAGAGGGGCCGGCTGGAAACACCATATATTTT CASSQEGPAGNTIYF
TRBJ1-2 TRBV4-3 - - TGCGCCAGCAGCCCCCTGAGCGGTAACTATGGCTACACCTTC CASSPLSGNYGYTF
TRBJ2-3 TRBV7-9 TRBD1 few TGTGCCAGCAGCTCCGGACAGGGGCAGTCGGATACGCAGTATTTT CASSSGQGQSDTQYF
TRBJ2-7 TRBV4-1 TRBD2 - TGCGCCAGCAGCCAGACTAGCGGCTCCTACGAGCAGTACTTC CASSQTSGSYEQYF
TRBJ2-1 TRBV5-1 - - TGCGCCAGCAGCTTGGATCAGGGCTCCTACAATGAGCAGTTCTTC CASSLDQGSYNEQFF
TRBJ2-2 TRBV5-4 - - TGTGCCAGCAGACACGAAGTAACCGGGGAGCTGTTTTTT CASRHEVTGELFF
TRBJ1-3 TRBV29-1 TRBD1 few TGCAGCGCCCTGGGACAGTCCTCTGGAAACACCATATATTTT CSALGQSSGNTIYF
TRBJ2-1 TRBV7-8 TRBD2 few TGTGCCAGCAGCTATAGCGGGGGGCAAAATGAGCAGTTCTTC CASSYSGGQNEQFF
TRBJ2-5 TRBV19 TRBD2 - TGTGCCAGTAGACCGGGGGGGCAGGAGACCCAGTACTTC CASRPGGQETQYF
TRBJ2-5 TRBV7-3 - few TGTGCCAGCAGCCAAACTGGGGGGGCCGGAGAGACCCAGTACTTC CASSQTGGAGETQYF
TRBJ2-1 TRBV6-5 - - TGTGCCAGCAGTTACCCCAACGGCAATGAGCAGTTCTTC CASSYPNGNEQFF
TRBJ2-3 TRBV6-4 TRBD2 - TGTGCCAGCAGTGACTCGAGGGAGCGGGATGATATGAATACGCAGTATTTT CASSDSRERDDMNTQYF
TRBJ1-2 TRBV19 - once TGTGCCAGTATGCCAAACGGACTTGACTATGGCTACACCTTC CASMPNGLDYGYTF
TRBJ2-2 TRBV6-5 - - TGTGCCAGCAGTAAGAGAGGGCCCATCGGGGAGCTGTTTTTT CASSKRGPIGELFF
TRBJ2-3 TRBV7-2 TRBD2 - TGTGCCAGCAGCCTAATAGGGCTAGCGGGGGGTATAAGCACAGATACGCAGTATTTT CASSLIGLAGGISTDTQYF
TRBJ2-7 TRBV4-1 - - TGCGCCAGCAGCCAATTTACCAGGGCCCCTTACGAGCAGTACTTC CASSQFTRAPYEQYF
TRBJ2-1 TRBV5-6 - - TGTGCCAGCAGCCTCCTGCGCGAGCAGTTCTTC CASSLLREQFF
TRBJ2-7 TRBV12-2 - - TGTGCAAGTCGCCCGGGTTCGTATGCTTCTTACTACGAGCAGTACTTC CASRPGSYASYYEQYF
TRBJ2-5 TRBV12-2 - - TGTGCAAGTCGCTTTCCGACAGGGGTCCAAGAGACCCAGTACTTC CASRFPTGVQETQYF
TRBJ1-4 TRBV4-2 - - TGTGCCAGCAGCCAACAGACTTACCCACATGAAAAACTGTTTTTT CASSQQTYPHEKLFF
TRBJ2-3 TRBV27 - - TGTGCCAGCAGTCCCATTAGCACAGATACGCAGTATTTT CASSPISTDTQYF
TRBJ1-3 TRBV6-1 TRBD1 once TGTGCCAGCAGTGCCGGGACAGCCTCTGGAAACACCATATATTTT CASSAGTASGNTIYF
TRBJ2-7 TRBV5-1 - - TGCGCCAGCAGGTCCGGGACTGCCGGCTACGAGCAGTACTTC CASRSGTAGYEQYF
TRBJ2-7 TRBV19 - few TGTGCCAGTAGGGAGCAGAGCTCCTACGAGCAGTACTTC CASREQSSYEQYF
TRBJ2-2 TRBV7-9 TRBD2 - TGTGCCAGCAGTCGACTAGCGGTCGCGAACACCGGGGAGCTGTTTTTT CASSRLAVANTGELFF
TRBJ1-6 TRBV6-4 - - TGTGCCAGCAGTGAACCTAACAGGGTATCATCACCCCTCCACTTT CASSEPNRVSSPLHF
TRBJ2-2 TRBV10-3 TRBD1 few TGTGCCATCAGTTCCCCTCCCGGGACAGGGGGCACCGGGGAGCTGTTTTTT CAISSPPGTGGTGELFF
TRBJ1-1 TRBV10-3 - - TGTGCCACAGGGGAGCAACCGAACACTGAAGCTTTCTTT CATGEQPNTEAFF
TRBJ2-7 TRBV9 - - TGTGCCAGCAGCGTAGTCTCAGGACAGACCGGCGAGCAGTACTTC CASSVVSGQTGEQYF
TRBJ2-7 TRBV6-1 TRBD1 once TGTGCCAGCAGTGACGGGACAGGGGGTGACGAGCAGTACTTC CASSDGTGGDEQYF
TRBJ2-7 TRBV19 - - TGTGCCAGTAGTCCTCCGGGACAACCCCCCGAGCAGTACTTC CASSPPGQPPEQYF
TRBJ1-2 TRBV7-2 - - TGTGCCAGCAGCCCCGATTCCGCCGGGACACCCTATGGCTACACCTTC CASSPDSAGTPYGYTF
TRBJ2-1 TRBV7-3 TRBD2 - TGTGCCAGCAGCTTAAACAGCGGGAGCCTCAATGAGCAGTTCTTC CASSLNSGSLNEQFF
TRBJ2-1 TRBV7-9 - few TGTGCCAGCACCCCCCTAGGAGTAAACTCCTACAATGAGCAGTTCTTC CASTPLGVNSYNEQFF
TRBJ1-2 TRBV7-2 - - TGTGCCAGCAGCTTGTCTGATGGGGGGTTCTATGGCTACACCTTC CASSLSDGGFYGYTF